There are a few counts of the clone carrying this T cell receptor (beta chain). Its antigen is currently unknown. The data belong to a study of CD8+ T cells in alopecia areata. Study results and caveats: Scalp sequencing captures resident alphabeta T cells of normal skin too.

Extraction of RNA preceded its reverse transcription into cDNA, which served as the sequencing template. The table came from immunoSEQ multiplex PCR; TCRdb's copy has only in-frame clones and leaves some out. The repertoire holds some 170,000 clones, with just over 65% as singletons. Sorting from PBMCs produced CD4+ and CD8+ T cells. The source of this sequence is a human donor with alopecia areata. Specimen: CD8+ T cells sorted from blood, collected at week 0.

CDR3: CAWSSAAGTYEQYF. DNA for the CDR3: TGTGCCTGGAGTTCCGCAGCGGGGACCTACGAGCAGTACTTC. V is TRBV30 and J is TRBJ2-7, with 7 bases identical to TRBD2. Germline CDR1 is GTSNPN and CDR2 is SVGIG (reference sequence). CDR3 length equals 14 residues. V gave up 2 bases and J gave up 2 bases; unmatched junction bases: 6.